This entry describes one T cell receptor beta chain. Each sample's input was 200 to 250 ng genomic DNA, 38,000 or so genome equivalents. TRB was amplified by touch-down multiplex PCR, primer pools A and B combined. One entry per CDR3 protein, without DNA, is what TCRdb gives after re-calling the multiplex PCR reads. Seen in this sample are around 5,400 distinct CDR3 sequences; the ten most common clones hold about 7%. The data belong to a study of T cell clusters in autoimmune cytopenias. Study at large: TRB sequencing had a median approximately 52,000 reads and about 2,500 distinct clonotypes per sample.

Germline V gives CDR1 SGHTA, CDR2 FQGNSA. CDR3 length equals 13 residues. Separately, the same data were catalogued under a study of T cell repertoires in aging, cancer and after chemotherapy. That publication notes: Clear clonal overlap appeared across healthy donor samples taken over several months to years. Around 10 million TCR reads were in the whole dataset. In healthy donors, age-related TCR diversity loss mainly reflected lost richness.

Sequenced sample: peripheral blood. The TCR comes from a human donor in good health. The V and J genes are TRBV7-2 and TRBJ1-1; TCRdb designates TRBD1, a call that cannot be tested without DNA. CDR3 loop: CAGRGTSNTEAFF.